These 25 T cell receptor beta chains were sequenced from one sample in a study of T cells in Graves' hyperthyroidism and ophthalmopathy. TCR beta CDR3 sequences were amplified from RNA transcripts. RT-PCR in the first round (using the HTBI primer set) targeted the TCR CDR3. TCRdb called the multiplex PCR reads again in MiXCR, with one record for every CDR3 protein. The repertoire holds approximately 410,000 distinct CDR3 sequences, with roughly an eighth as singletons. The source material was blood. These receptors came from a woman aged 18 to 35 with Graves' hyperthyroidism.

The J gene is TRBJ2-7, the V gene TRBV27, with a tentative D call TRBD1 (6 bases). Trimming stripped 2 bases from V and 6 bases from J, with 14 bases between. The CDR3 runs 14 residues. CDR1 and CDR2 (germline): MNHEY, SMNVEV (reference sequence). The chain's CDR3 is CASSLTQGRVEQYF. The CDR3 DNA follows: TGTGCCAGCAGTTTAACACAGGGTCGGGTCGAGCAGTACTTC.

This clonotype was picked up many times. The chain carries TRBV6-1 and TRBJ2-2; 8 nucleotides line up with TRBD1. The CDR3 is 14 residues long. Trimming cost V 6 bases and J 6 bases; bases outside gene matches: 6. The V gene's germline CDR1 is MNHNS and CDR2 SASEGT. The CDR3 reads CASRPDRAAGELFF. The CDR3 nucleotides are TGTGCCAGCAGGCCGGACAGGGCCGCCGGGGAGCTGTTTTTT.

This clonotype showed up many times. CDR3 in DNA: TGCGCCAGCAGCTCAGGGACAGGGGATGATTCACCCCTCCACTTT. Amino acids: CASSSGTGDDSPLHF. The rearrangement joins TRBV5-1 to TRBJ1-6; the match to TRBD1 covers 10 bases. This CDR3 has 15 residues. Trimming took 3 bases from V and 8 from J; bases not matched to a gene: 5. Germline V lookup: CDR1 SGHRS, CDR2 YFSETQ.

The chain uses TRBV7-2 and TRBJ2-1, with 10 bases that match TRBD2. V gave up 5 bases and J gave up 4 bases; unmatched junction bases: 8. The CDR3 covers 16 residues. Germline assignment: CDR1 SGHTA and CDR2 FQGNSA. The CDR3 sequence is CASSPDRTSGYNEQFF. CDR3 in DNA: TGTGCCAGCAGCCCAGACAGGACTAGCGGATACAATGAGCAGTTCTTC.

V is TRBV10-3 and J is TRBJ2-7; 7 bases line up with TRBD1. The CDR3 spans 15 residues. Trimming removed 0 bases from V and 0 bases from J; junction bases left unmatched: 2. The germline gives CDR1 ENHRY, CDR2 SYGVKD. CDR3 bases: TGTGCCATCAGTGAGTCGACAGGGAGCTCCTACGAGCAGTACTTC. This encodes CAISESTGSSYEQYF.

This clonotype has at least ten counts. The chain employs TRBV7-2 and TRBJ2-7, with a possible D match to TRBD2 (5 bases). The CDR3 sequence is 13 residues long. The V end was cut by 2 bases, the J end by 3 bases, with 8 bases between. Germline loops: CDR1 SGHTA, CDR2 FQGNSA. Written as DNA, the CDR3 is TGTGCCAGCAGCTTACAACGGGACTACGAGCAGTACTTC. Its translation: CASSLQRDYEQYF.

This clonotype has only a few counts. V is TRBV28 and J is TRBJ1-5; D gene unclear. This CDR3 region has 15 residues. Between the trimmed V and J ends, which lost 3 bases and 6 bases, there was a span of 15 bases. The germline V gene has CDR1 MDHEN and CDR2 SYDVKM. The CDR3: CASSLGSWRVQPQHF. The CDR3 coding sequence is TGTGCCAGCAGTTTGGGCAGCTGGAGGGTTCAGCCCCAGCATTTT.

This clonotype was seen ten or more times. The CDR3 loop reads CASSVQASGTVIYEQYF. The CDR3 region has the DNA TGTGCCAGCAGCGTACAAGCTTCCGGGACAGTGATCTACGAGCAGTACTTC. J is TRBJ2-7 and V is TRBV7-2; 7 bases are a match to TRBD1. From germline, CDR1 is SGHTA and CDR2 FQGNSA. This CDR3 is 17 amino acids long. V lost 5 bases, J lost 3 bases, and 16 bases stayed unmatched. Based on the CDR3 plus reference TRBV7-2 and TRBJ2-7, the full variable domain is GAGVSQSPSNKVTEKGKDVELRCDPISGHTALYWYRQSLGQGLEFLIYFQGNSAPDKSGLPSDRFSAERTGGSVSTLTIQRTQQEDSAVYLCASSVQASGTVIYEQYFGPGTRLTVT.

In its sample, this clonotype was seen a few times. A much larger clone sits a single nucleotide away, making a read error possible. The chain is built from TRBV5-5 and TRBJ2-4; tentatively, D is TRBD2 (5 bases). Looked up from germline, CDR1 is SGHKS and CDR2 is YYEKEE (reference sequence). The CDR3 length is 15 residues. CDR3 loop: CASSLGGNARNIQYF. CDR3 DNA: TGTGCCAGCAGCTTGGGAGGGAATGCCAGAAACATTCAGTACTTC.

In its sample, this clonotype was seen a few times. CDR3 in amino acids: CASSMGSVQETQYF. DNA of the CDR3: TGTGCCAGTAGTATGGGCAGCGTACAAGAGACCCAGTACTTC. The rearrangement joins TRBV19 to TRBJ2-5; the D is unclear. The V gene lost 3 bases and the J gene lost 2 bases, with 10 bases spanning the gap. The CDR3 contains 14 residues. The germline V gene encodes CDR1 LNHDA and CDR2 SQIVND (reference sequence).

V gene TRBV19 combines with J gene TRBJ2-3; 12 bases map to TRBD2. Per the germline V gene, CDR1 is LNHDA and CDR2 is SQIVND (reference sequence). Losses at the gene ends were 4 bases for V and 2 bases for J; bases not matched to a gene: 10. This CDR3 is 18 amino acids long. CDR3 protein: CASSRGTGTSGHTDTQYF. As DNA, the CDR3 is TGTGCCAGTAGTAGGGGAACCGGGACTAGCGGGCACACAGATACGCAGTATTTT.

At least ten counts were recorded for this clonotype. The gene calls are TRBV2 and TRBJ2-1, with D possibly being TRBD2 (5 bases). CDR1 and CDR2 (germline): SNHLY, FYNNEI. The V end was cut by 1 base, the J end by 0 bases, with 13 bases between. The CDR3 has 17 residues. Here the CDR3 DNA reads TGTGCCAGCAGTGAAGGGAGGCTGGAGAGCTCCTACAATGAGCAGTTCTTC. Translation: CASSEGRLESSYNEQFF.

This clonotype was observed a few times. The V gene is TRBV24-1, the J gene TRBJ2-2; no definite D call. Germline V CDR1 and CDR2: KGHDR, SFDVKD. V lost 0 bases, J lost 2 bases, and 6 bases lay in between. The CDR3 has 15 amino acids. The CDR3: CATSDLATNTGELFF. In DNA, the CDR3 is TGTGCCACCAGTGATTTGGCGACCAACACCGGGGAGCTGTTTTTT.

This clonotype was recorded at least ten times. This chain connects TRBV6-1 to TRBJ1-2, with 7 bases aligning to TRBD1. With V trimmed by 6 bases and J by 0 bases, 13 bases remained unmatched. The germline gives CDR1 MNHNS, CDR2 SASEGT. The CDR3 is made up of 17 amino acids. This CDR3 is CASSYIAGQLANYGYTF. The CDR3 DNA is TGTGCCAGCAGCTATATAGCGGGACAGTTAGCTAACTATGGCTACACCTTC.

This clonotype was counted a few times. This rearrangement joins TRBV5-1 to TRBJ2-3; no definite D call. Germline V lookup: CDR1 SGHRS, CDR2 YFSETQ. The CDR3 totals 15 residues. V lost 2 bases and J lost 2, with 12 bases in between. CDR3 loop: CASSFSEAITDTQYF. The CDR3 DNA is TGCGCCAGCAGCTTCTCAGAAGCGATCACAGATACGCAGTATTTT.

This chain uses TRBV5-1 with TRBJ1-2, with TRBD1 matching 8 bases. The germline gives CDR1 SGHRS, CDR2 YFSETQ. The CDR3 is 17 residues long. The trim removed 4 bases at V and 8 bases at J, leaving 19 bases unmatched. CDR3 protein: CASSTFPGQATSTGYTF. CDR3 coding DNA: TGCGCCAGCAGCACCTTCCCGGGACAGGCAACATCGACGGGCTACACCTTC.

V and J are TRBV5-1 and TRBJ2-3; tentative D call: TRBD1 (5 bases). Germline V gives CDR1 SGHRS, CDR2 YFSETQ. Trimming removed 4 bases from V and 0 bases from J, with 9 bases in between. The CDR3 is 14 residues long. The CDR3 DNA reads as TGCGCCAGCAGCCTGGACAAAAGCACAGATACGCAGTATTTT. Residues: CASSLDKSTDTQYF.

Concerning this clonotype: A read error may explain this, as a much larger clone is one base away. V and J are TRBV18 and TRBJ1-4, with D maybe TRBD1 (5 bases). V lost 4 bases and J 0 bases, leaving 9 bases between the germline ends. Germline CDR1 is KGHSH and CDR2 is LQKENI. The CDR3 length is 15 residues. The CDR3 region has the DNA TGTGCCAGCTCACGCGGGGACGCAACTAATGAAAAACTGTTTTTT. Translating it yields CASSRGDATNEKLFF.

This clonotype came up many times. This chain links TRBV6-1 with TRBJ1-6; 10 nucleotides align to TRBD1. The trim removed 3 bases at V and 16 bases at J, leaving 3 bases unmatched. CDR1 MNHNS and CDR2 SASEGT come from the germline V gene. This CDR3 is built from 12 residues. CDR3 region: CASSEADRGLHF. CDR3 coding DNA: TGTGCCAGCAGTGAGGCGGACAGGGGGCTCCACTTT.

Only a few counts were recorded for this clonotype. J is TRBJ2-1 and V is TRBV2; 14 bases are shared with TRBD2. Germline loops: CDR1 SNHLY, CDR2 FYNNEI. Trimming removed 4 bases from V and 2 bases from J; junction bases left unmatched: 19. The CDR3 length is 22 residues. CDR3 sequence reads: CASSVPGGGGLAGVGPYNEQFF. The CDR3 DNA is TGTGCCAGCAGTGTACCAGGGGGGGGGGGACTAGCGGGAGTGGGGCCCTACAATGAGCAGTTCTTC.

This clonotype has only a few counts. The chain uses TRBV30 and TRBJ2-5, with 9 bases lining up with TRBD1. The CDR3 is 14 amino acids. V lost 5 bases to trimming and J lost 5 bases; unmatched junction nucleotides: 9. From germline, CDR1 is GTSNPN and CDR2 SVGIG (reference sequence). Here the CDR3 reads CAWATTGGSETQYF. CDR3 DNA: TGTGCCTGGGCCACGACAGGGGGTTCGGAGACCCAGTACTTC.

This clonotype was detected many times. The chain is built from TRBV30 and TRBJ1-4, with D maybe TRBD1 (5 bases). The CDR3 has 12 amino acids. Germline CDR1 and CDR2: GTSNPN and SVGIG (reference sequence). V was trimmed by 3 bases and J by 5 bases, leaving 7 bases between them. In DNA form, the CDR3 reads TGTGCCTGGAGCAGGGAAAATGAAAAACTGTTTTTT. This gives the protein CAWSRENEKLFF.

This clonotype was observed a single time. V and J are TRBV2 and TRBJ2-7; D is perhaps TRBD1 (6 bases). The CDR3 has 13 amino acids. Germline loops: CDR1 SNHLY, CDR2 FYNNEI. V gave up 9 bases and J gave up 2 bases, with 14 bases separating them. The CDR3 DNA reads as TGTGCCAGTAGGTCAAAGGGGGCCTACGAGCAGTACTTC. Protein sequence: CASRSKGAYEQYF.

This chain joins TRBV27 and TRBJ2-1; D possibly corresponds to TRBD2 (5 bases). The CDR3 totals 13 residues. Germline CDR1 reads MNHEY; CDR2 reads SMNVEV (reference sequence). V lost 5 bases, J lost 8 bases, and 13 bases lay in between. The CDR3: CASSPQSGYEQFF. CDR3 DNA: TGTGCCAGCAGTCCCCAGTCGGGGTATGAGCAGTTCTTC.

This clonotype was observed many times. The genes are TRBV2 and TRBJ2-1; D remains ambiguous. Germline CDR1 SNHLY, CDR2 FYNNEI. With 3 bases removed from V and 4 bases from J, the gap between germline ends came to 10 bases. CDR3 size: 14 residues. The DNA of the CDR3 is TGTGCCAGCAGTGACGGCGGAAAATACAATGAGCAGTTCTTC. It codes for CASSDGGKYNEQFF.